Sequencing of this T cell receptor beta chain was carried out in a study of CD8+ T cells in alopecia areata (dated by TCRdb to the late 2010s). Regarding the study in general: The treated patients took part in an open-label pilot trial in which moderate-to-severe alopecia areata was treated with oral tofacitinib at 5 to 10 mg twice daily. Patients stayed on tofacitinib for 6 to 18 months and then had 6 months of follow-up off drug so that delayed response and recurrence could be assessed. In treated patients, disease severity was measured using the SALT score, which gives the percentage of scalp surface area affected. In both human patients and the C3H/HeJ mouse model, the study applied high-throughput TCRbeta sequencing to look at T cell clonal expansion in alopecia areata. Human TCRbeta sequencing covered scalp tissue and sorted CD4+ and CD8+ peripheral blood T cells from patchy and totalis/universalis alopecia areata patients and healthy controls. Biopsies were taken from tofacitinib-treated patients at baseline and at 4 and 24 weeks of treatment, and a later scalp biopsy was taken in several of the tofacitinib-treated patients. Scalp clonality was compared across normal scalp (n=4), patchy alopecia areata scalp (n=8), and alopecia totalis/universalis scalp (n=8). The RNA source kit depended on sample type: the PAXgene miRNA kit for fixed scalp, the miRNeasy kit for PBMCs, and the RNeasy kit for mouse skin. Amplification of TCRbeta CDR3 regions was done by immunoSEQ multiplex PCR using 35 Vbeta forward primers and 13 Jbeta reverse primers. The paper's findings and limits, for the study overall: Many expanded lesional clones persisted in scalp and blood during tofacitinib treatment, which may partly explain relapse after stopping treatment. Tofacitinib significantly decreased scalp clonality and the number of expanded CD8+ clones among the top 100 scalp clones. The treated cohort was small, with a single nonresponder, so links between baseline CD8+ expansion and response need larger studies. Higher clonality and more expanded CD8+ clones were observed in lesional scalp than in normal scalp, particularly in alopecia totalis/universalis, a finding suggestive of antigenic drive. TCR sequences shared between patients were less clear than in mice, possibly partly because of HLA diversity in the patient population. Scalp TCR repertoire analysis is complicated because resident alphabeta T cells in normal human skin are also sequenced, whereas mouse skin is dominated by gammadelta T cells.

The library came from the immunoSEQ multiplex PCR assay. RNA was extracted from all samples and reverse transcribed into cDNA, which served as template for TCR sequencing. First-strand cDNA was synthesized with SuperScript III using a 2:1 mix of oligo-dT and random hexamers. A synthetic immune receptor repertoire was used to gauge amplification bias, and whatever bias remained was removed computationally. The paper's processing steps were these. Raw reads were preprocessed to remove errors, and CDR3 was defined according to IMGT conventions as the region from the conserved cysteine to phenylalanine. Clonality was calculated as 1 minus Shannon entropy normalized by log2 of the number of productive unique TCRs. Scalp TCRbeta sequences were cross-referenced with sorted blood CD4 and CD8 repertoires so that the CD4 or CD8 identity of scalp clones could be inferred. TCRdb re-hosts the immuneACCESS table, in-frame sequences only. Its copies lack some clones; in the studies checked, an unresolved V gene accounts for under half of them, and the cause for the rest is not known. V and J calls and clone size are as listed in that table; D and trimming were resolved from the DNA. The sample table contains about 4,600 clones; only one count was recorded for about 69% of them. The ten top clones hold about an eighth of the sample.

To note about this clone: Its antigen is not yet known. Nothing much larger sits one base from this clone, and base qualities are not available.

Taken with the paper, the label for time point translates to: roughly 27 days on oral tofacitinib. The intended sense of this specimen's treatment or condition label: oral pan-JAK inhibitor, 5-10 mg twice daily. Peripheral blood and lesional scalp punch biopsies were obtained from patients with alopecia areata. Human scalp biopsies went straight into PAXgene tissue containers for immediate fixation. According to the germline V gene, CDR1 reads SGHRS and CDR2 reads YFSETQ. Trimmed from V: 4 bases; trimmed from J: 5 bases; junction bases lacking a gene match: 9. Measured from the cysteine to the phenylalanine, the CDR3 is 15 residues long. Just the 45-base CDR3 DNA is kept, in frame starting at base 1.

The rearrangement joined TRBV5-1 to TRBJ1-1; TRBD1 fits 9 bases in the junction. Sequences were derived from skin, sampled at week 4, from a patient treated with tofacitinib. The receptor was isolated from a human donor with alopecia areata. The DNA is as follows: TGCGCCAGCAGCGCCAAGGGACAGGGAAGGACTGAAGCTTTCTTT. Its translation is CASSAKGQGRTEAFF.